The 17 T cell receptor beta chains reported below all come from one sample, sequenced in a study of immune evolution from preneoplasia to lung adenocarcinoma. Assay: immunoSEQ multiplex PCR; the TCRdb copy retains only in-frame clones and omits some. This repertoire shows about 4,600 clones, 65% to 90% found once; its top ten account for approximately 3%. Sequencing input: FFPE invasive lung adenocarcinoma tissue. The receptors derive from a person between 50 and 60 years old with lung adenocarcinoma.

V is TRBV19 and J is TRBJ1-2; maybe TRBD1 (6 bases). Per germline, CDR1 LNHDA and CDR2 SQIVND (reference sequence). This CDR3 contains 14 residues. The germline V and J ends were trimmed by 6 bases and 2 bases, with 13 bases remaining between them. CDR3 sequence reads: CASRSGTSNYGYTF. CDR3 sequence (DNA): TGTGCCAGTAGATCCGGGACAAGCAACTATGGCTACACCTTC.

V gene TRBV25-1 combines with J gene TRBJ1-5; a weak D match, TRBD1 (5 bases). The germline V gene has CDR1 MGHDK and CDR2 SYGVNS. The CDR3 is 12 residues long. V was cut by 9 bases and J by 6 bases, with 12 bases left in between. DNA for the CDR3: TGTGCCAGTATTCCTGGGGGTCAGCCCCAGCATTTT. Its translation is CASIPGGQPQHF. Full variable domain (missing parts from reference TRBV25-1 and TRBJ1-5): EADIYQTPRYLVIGTGKKITLECSQTMGHDKMYWYQQDPGMELHLIHYSYGVNSTEKGDLSSESTVSRIRTEHFPLTLESARPSHTSQYLCASIPGGQPQHFGDGTRLSIL.

The gene calls are TRBV28 and TRBJ2-1; TRBD2 matches at 11 bases. Looked up from germline, CDR1 is MDHEN and CDR2 is SYDVKM. The CDR3 is made up of 19 amino acids. Trimming took 4 bases from V and 0 from J; bases not matched to a gene: 11. The CDR3 is CASSSLTSGIGSSYNEQFF. Here the CDR3 DNA reads TGTGCCAGCAGTTCCTTGACTAGCGGGATAGGATCCTCCTACAATGAGCAGTTCTTC.

The gene calls are TRBV19 and TRBJ1-5; D uncertain. The CDR3 consists of 13 residues. V lost 0 bases and J 5 bases, leaving 5 bases between the germline ends. Germline V gives CDR1 LNHDA, CDR2 SQIVND (reference sequence). The CDR3 reads CASSIDLDQPQHF. The DNA for the CDR3 is TGTGCCAGTAGTATAGATCTGGATCAGCCCCAGCATTTT.

V gene TRBV10-3 combines with J gene TRBJ2-7, with D possibly being TRBD2 (5 bases). Per the germline V gene, CDR1 is ENHRY and CDR2 is SYGVKD. The V end was cut by 5 bases, the J end by 7 bases, with 18 bases between. CDR3 length equals 14 residues. CDR3: CAISQGLGSKEQYF. The CDR3 DNA sequence: TGTGCCATCAGTCAAGGGTTGGGGAGTAAGGAGCAGTACTTC.

The chain combines TRBV11-2 with TRBJ2-1; D is unresolved. The germline gives CDR1 SGHAT, CDR2 FQNNGV. The V and J ends lost 1 base and 11 bases respectively, with 12 bases between them. The CDR3 runs 13 residues. The CDR3 loop is CASSLVPVKQQFF. In DNA form, the CDR3 reads TGTGCCAGCAGCTTAGTACCCGTTAAACAGCAGTTCTTC.

The J gene is TRBJ1-1, the V gene TRBV18, with a tentative D call TRBD1 (5 bases). The V and J ends lost 1 base and 1 base respectively, with 7 bases between them. This CDR3 is 14 amino acids long. Germline loops: CDR1 KGHSH, CDR2 LQKENI. The CDR3 is CASSPLGGNTEAFF. The DNA of the CDR3 is TGTGCCAGCTCACCACTTGGGGGGAACACTGAAGCTTTCTTT.

The rearrangement links TRBV7-2 to TRBJ2-2; D remains ambiguous. CDR1 and CDR2 (germline): SGHTA, FQGNSA. V dropped 1 base and J dropped 5 bases, with 5 bases sitting between them. This CDR3 comprises 13 residues. DNA for the CDR3: TGTGCCAGCAGCTTAGTTTCGACCGGGGAGCTGTTTTTT. This translates into CASSLVSTGELFF.

This sequence joins TRBV2 and TRBJ1-4; no clear D gene. Germline CDR1 reads SNHLY; CDR2 reads FYNNEI. CDR3 length: 14 amino acids. V shed 8 bases and J shed 2 bases, with 12 bases lying between them. For the CDR3, the DNA is TGTGCCAGCGGAAAGACGGGGACTAATGAAAAACTGTTTTTT. Translation: CASGKTGTNEKLFF.

V is TRBV9 and J is TRBJ2-1, with a tentative D call TRBD2 (6 bases). CDR3 length equals 14 residues. Germline V gives CDR1 SGDLS, CDR2 YYNGEE. Trimming took off 3 bases at V and 6 bases at J, with 13 bases between the two ends. The CDR3 DNA reads TGTGCCAGCAGCGCGACGGGACTGCCCAATGAGCAGTTCTTC. It specifies CASSATGLPNEQFF.

The chain links TRBV4-3 to TRBJ1-1; TRBD1 is a possible D gene (6 bases). CDR1 is LGHNA and CDR2 is YSLEER in the germline V gene. The ends were cut back, 3 bases at V and 5 bases at J, with 16 bases in the middle. CDR3 length equals 15 residues. The CDR3: CASSQIQGGRTEAFF. For the CDR3, the DNA is TGCGCCAGCAGCCAGATACAGGGAGGTCGGACTGAAGCTTTCTTT.

The chain uses TRBV4-2 and TRBJ2-3, with TRBD2 matching 16 bases. CDR3 length equals 15 residues. V shed 7 bases and J 4 bases; nucleotides not matched to a gene: 2. Per germline, CDR1 LGHNA and CDR2 YNFKEQ. The CDR3 here is CASMGTSGRADTQYF. Written as DNA, the CDR3 is TGTGCCAGCATGGGGACTAGCGGGAGGGCAGATACGCAGTATTTT.

V and J are TRBV27 and TRBJ1-5; perhaps TRBD1 as D (5 bases). V was shortened by 9 bases and J by 7 bases, with 19 bases between the two germline ends. Germline CDR1 MNHEY, CDR2 SMNVEV (reference sequence). The CDR3 totals 14 residues. This CDR3 reads CASKEQGIRQPQHF. CDR3 in DNA: TGTGCCAGTAAGGAGCAGGGAATAAGGCAGCCCCAGCATTTT.

J is TRBJ2-7 and V is TRBV28; D is perhaps TRBD1 or TRBD2 (5 bases each). Germline assignment: CDR1 MDHEN and CDR2 SYDVKM. Trimming cost V 6 bases and J 0 bases, with 18 bases left between them. This CDR3 comprises 16 residues. CDR3 protein: CASSRHGGPSSYEQYF. The CDR3 bases are TGTGCCAGCAGCCGCCATGGGGGACCAAGCTCCTACGAGCAGTACTTC.

This clone came up once. This chain connects TRBV5-5 to TRBJ1-3; 7 bases agree with TRBD1. CDR1 SGHKS and CDR2 YYEKEE come from the germline V gene (reference sequence). This CDR3 spans 15 amino acids. Trimming at V came to 0 bases and at J to 4 bases, leaving 4 bases not matched to a gene. In nucleotides, the CDR3 is TGTGCCAGCAGCTTGGCGGACAGGAAAGGAAACACCATATATTTT. This translates into CASSLADRKGNTIYF. The entire variable domain, with the rest obtained from reference TRBV5-5 and TRBJ1-3, is as follows: DAGVTQSPTHLIKTRGQQVTLRCSPISGHKSVSWYQQVLGQGPQFIFQYYEKEERGRGNFPDRFSARQFPNYSSELNVNALLLGDSALYLCASSLADRKGNTIYFGEGSWLTVV.

The chain combines TRBV19 with TRBJ2-1; the match to TRBD2 covers 12 bases. Germline V gene data show CDR1 as LNHDA and CDR2 as SQIVND (reference sequence). The CDR3 length is 16 residues. Trimming at V came to 4 bases and at J to 2 bases, leaving 3 bases not matched to a gene. CDR3 nucleotide sequence: TGTGCCAGTAGTAGTTCTAGCGGGAGGGCCTACAATGAGCAGTTCTTC. It specifies CASSSSSGRAYNEQFF.

This chain links TRBV28 with TRBJ2-1; 9 bases match TRBD1. Germline loops: CDR1 MDHEN, CDR2 SYDVKM. The CDR3 is 15 residues long. J lost 7 bases, V lost 7 bases, and 11 bases had no gene match. In DNA form, the CDR3 reads TGTGCCAGCAAGGCCCCGGGACAGGGAATTAATGAGCAGTTCTTC. Translating gives CASKAPGQGINEQFF.